These T cell receptor beta chains were read from a single sample in a study of blood T cell repertoires in COVID-19. TCRdb's copy holds only in-frame clones and misses some; the assay was immunoSEQ multiplex PCR. Found here are roughly 59,000 clones, around four fifths of them singletons; the top ten hold 6.4%. Sequences were obtained from peripheral blood. The receptors come from a woman aged 45-65 years with active or convalescent COVID-19. Both conserved end residues are part of each CDR3. Fields, in order: CDR3 length, D gene, V gene, J gene, clone size, CDR3 protein, CDR3 DNA. D genes are given only for firm matches. Some rows have no size entry. The others give once, few or many, or a class for an expanded clone.

>14|.|TRBV7-2|TRBJ1-5|.
CASSLAGLKEPQHF
TGTGCCAGCAGCTTGGCGGGATTGAAAGAGCCCCAGCATTTT
>16|.|TRBV4-2|TRBJ1-1|.
CASSPRGEGVNTEAFF
TGTGCCAGCAGCCCTCGTGGGGAGGGAGTAAACACTGAAGCTTTCTTT
>13|.|TRBV5-4|TRBJ2-7|many
CASSLDRENEQYF
TGTGCCAGCAGCTTGGACAGGGAGAACGAGCAGTACTTC
>14|TRBD2|TRBV6-2/TRBV6-3|TRBJ2-7|.
CASSYAGGLYEQYF
TGTGCCAGCAGTTACGCGGGAGGGCTCTACGAGCAGTACTTC
>16|TRBD2|TRBV7-2|TRBJ2-7|.
CASSLRTSGSGDEQYF
TGTGCCAGCAGCTTAAGGACTAGCGGGAGCGGCGACGAGCAGTACTTC
>15|TRBD1|TRBV30|TRBJ1-6|.
CAWRDRGPYNSPLHF
TGTGCCTGGAGGGACAGGGGGCCCTATAATTCACCCCTCCACTTT
>14|.|TRBV6-2/TRBV6-3|TRBJ1-5|.
CASSYNSGFQPQHF
TGTGCCAGCAGTTACAATTCAGGATTCCAGCCCCAGCATTTT
>14|TRBD1|TRBV2|TRBJ1-6|.
CASIVGQANSPLHF
TGTGCCAGCATTGTGGGACAGGCGAATTCACCCCTCCACTTT
>15|TRBD1|TRBV5-1|TRBJ2-7|.
CASSIDAGTGGEQYF
TGCGCCAGCAGCATAGACGCCGGGACAGGGGGCGAGCAGTACTTC
>16|.|TRBV18|TRBJ1-1|few
CASSPPRRGWSTEAFF
TGTGCCAGCTCACCACCGAGGCGGGGGTGGAGCACTGAAGCTTTCTTT
>18|TRBD2|TRBV4-3|TRBJ2-2|.
CASSQETSGGPGTGELFF
TGCGCCAGCAGCCAAGAAACTAGCGGGGGGCCGGGCACCGGGGAGCTGTTTTTT
>15|.|TRBV2|TRBJ2-5|.
CASSPLGVPQETQYF
TGTGCCAGCAGTCCGTTAGGGGTACCCCAAGAGACCCAGTACTTC
>15|.|TRBV5-4|TRBJ1-2|.
CASSPVSGARTRYTF
TGTGCCAGCAGCCCGGTCTCGGGAGCCCGAACCCGCTACACCTTC
>15|TRBD1|TRBV11-2|TRBJ2-3|.
CASSPGTVSTDTQYF
TGTGCCAGCAGCCCTGGGACAGTTAGCACAGATACGCAGTATTTT
>14|.|TRBV2|TRBJ2-1|few
CASSEPISNNEQFF
TGTGCCAGCAGTGAGCCGATCAGTAACAATGAGCAGTTCTTC
>12|.|TRBV5-5|TRBJ2-7|.
CASSPYAGEQYF
TGTGCCAGCAGCCCATACGCAGGCGAGCAGTACTTC
>16|.|TRBV6-1|TRBJ2-1|few
CASSEKWDSSYNEQFF
TGTGCCAGCAGTGAGAAATGGGACTCCTCCTACAATGAGCAGTTCTTC
>15|.|TRBV7-2|TRBJ1-4|.
CASSLVTGTGEKLFF
TGTGCCAGCAGCTTAGTAACAGGGACCGGTGAAAAACTGTTTTTT
>13|.|TRBV5-1|TRBJ1-1|few
CASSFTGNTEAFF
TGCGCCAGCAGCTTTACGGGGAACACTGAAGCTTTCTTT
>14|.|TRBV4-2|TRBJ1-2|.
CASSRGGLNYGYTF
TGTGCCAGCAGCCGGGGAGGCCTTAACTATGGCTACACCTTC
>14|.|TRBV30|TRBJ1-4|.
CAWSVSGSGQKLFF
TGTGCCTGGAGTGTCTCAGGGTCGGGCCAAAAACTGTTTTTT
>14|TRBD1|TRBV19|TRBJ1-4|.
CASSISGGQEKLFF
TGTGCCAGTAGTATATCAGGGGGCCAGGAAAAACTGTTTTTT
>11|.|TRBV20-1|TRBJ1-1|.
CRYSHDTEAFF
TGCAGATACAGTCACGACACTGAAGCTTTCTTT
>15|TRBD1|TRBV24-1|TRBJ1-2|.
CATSVSAGTDYGYTF
TGTGCCACCAGTGTTTCGGCCGGGACAGACTATGGCTACACCTTC
>14|.|TRBV5-4|TRBJ2-5|.
CASSSGGTQETQYF
TGTGCCAGCAGCTCGGGGGGCACACAAGAGACCCAGTACTTC
>14|TRBD1|TRBV30|TRBJ1-3|.
CAWSRTGVGNTIYF
TGTGCCTGGAGCCGAACAGGGGTCGGAAACACCATATATTTT
>15|TRBD2|TRBV7-9|TRBJ2-1|many
CASSRGLAEYNEQFF
TGTGCCAGCAGCCGTGGACTAGCGGAGTACAATGAGCAGTTCTTC
>16|TRBD1|TRBV5-1|TRBJ2-7|.
CASSFAGQGFSYEQYF
TGCGCCAGCAGCTTCGCGGGACAGGGTTTTTCCTACGAGCAGTACTTC
>12|TRBD2|TRBV7-6|TRBJ2-3|.
CASSSRRGTRYF
TGTGCCAGCAGCTCGAGGCGAGGGACTAGATATTTT
>16|TRBD2|TRBV4-1|TRBJ2-7|once
CASSQRERGSSYEQYF
TGCGCCAGCAGCCAAAGGGAGCGGGGCAGCTCCTACGAGCAGTACTTC
>13|.|TRBV6-6|TRBJ1-1|.
CASSYSPGTEAFF
TGTGCCAGCAGTTACTCCCCAGGGACTGAAGCTTTCTTT
>18|TRBD2|TRBV4-3|TRBJ2-3|few
CASSQGSWTSGSLDTQYF
TGCGCCAGCAGCCAGGGTTCTTGGACTAGCGGGAGTTTGGATACGCAGTATTTT
>14|.|TRBV30|TRBJ1-2|.
CATRGDRFNYGYTF
TGTGCCACGCGGGGGGATAGATTCAACTATGGCTACACCTTC
>13|TRBD2|TRBV11-2|TRBJ2-7|.
CASSRLALYEQYF
TGTGCCAGCTCTCGACTAGCGCTCTACGAGCAGTACTTC
>13|.|TRBV27|TRBJ1-2|.
CASTWTANYGYTF
TGTGCCAGCACCTGGACAGCTAACTATGGCTACACCTTC
>14|TRBD1|TRBV6-5|TRBJ1-2|few
CASMAGGNLYGYTF
TGTGCCAGCATGGCAGGGGGGAACTTATACGGCTACACCTTC
>15|.|TRBV9|TRBJ1-2|.
CASAAGGGASYGYTF
TGTGCCAGCGCGGCTGGTGGGGGCGCCTCCTATGGCTACACCTTC
>16|TRBD1|TRBV18|TRBJ2-7|.
CASSPRGQGQVYEQYF
TGTGCCAGCTCACCACGAGGACAGGGACAGGTCTACGAGCAGTACTTC
>15|TRBD1|TRBV7-9|TRBJ1-1|few
CASSFTGTGDTEAFF
TGTGCCAGCAGCTTCACCGGGACAGGGGACACTGAAGCTTTCTTT
>16|.|TRBV6-2/TRBV6-3|TRBJ2-1|.
CASSSHSLGDYNEQFF
TGTGCCAGCAGTTCCCACAGTCTCGGGGATTACAATGAGCAGTTCTTC
>14|TRBD2|TRBV20-1|TRBJ2-2|.
CSASGLVSTGELFF
TGCAGTGCTAGTGGACTAGTAAGCACCGGGGAGCTGTTTTTT